Reported below is one TCR beta chain. No antigen is known for it. One entry per CDR3 protein, called by TCRdb with MiXCR from the reads. The table shows 450,000 to 600,000 distinct CDR3 sequences, with roughly a third occurring only once. The data derive from a study of T cell repertoires in cytomegalovirus infection. Study overall: Recently identified HLA-C-restricted CMV epitopes and well-studied HLA-B-restricted CMV epitopes were used by the study. It was the public TCR beta signatures that indicated both CMV infection and matching HLA type.

Study results and limitations: The study found HLA-C-restricted CMV-specific TCR beta clonotypes dominating the ex vivo response. Accumulated public TCR beta family frequency recognized individuals carrying CMV together with the relevant HLA.

The V gene lost 2 bases and the J gene lost 5 bases, with 13 bases spanning the gap. The CDR3 extends over 14 amino acids. Germline V CDR1 and CDR2: SGHRS, YFSETQ. This clonotype was sampled from a human donor in good health (CMV status not recorded). Some clones in this sample may be carry-over from other donors' samples. The material sequenced was cultured PBMCs, taken from culture after CMV antigen stimulation. The V and J genes are TRBV5-1 and TRBJ2-5; D not certain. Written as DNA, the CDR3 is TGCGCCAGCAGCTTACAGATGGCGGAGGAGACCCAGTACTTC. Protein sequence: CASSLQMAEETQYF.